The 29 T cell receptor beta chains in this list originate from one sample, sequenced in a study of a mutant IDH1 vaccine in newly diagnosed glioma. Time point indicated: week 35, safety follow-up. A 20-mer mutant IDH1 peptide at 300 ug was injected subcutaneously with topical imiquimod. The table came from immunoSEQ multiplex PCR; TCRdb's copy has only in-frame clones and leaves some out. The sample yields 20,000 to 30,000 clones, 75% to 90% seen once. The antigens of these receptors remain unknown. Source: PBMCs, taken from a glioma patient whose treatment included an IDH1 peptide vaccine. Every receptor here comes from a young man with glioma.

The rearrangement uses TRBV7-6 and TRBJ2-4, with TRBD2 as a possible D gene (6 bases). CDR3 length: 13 residues. Germline values: CDR1 SGHVS, CDR2 FNYEAQ. Deletions cut 2 bases from V and 11 bases from J, with 13 bases between. The CDR3 DNA sequence: TGTGCCAGCAGCTTACACGGGAGAGGGGTTCAGTACTTC. Protein: CASSLHGRGVQYF. The variable domain in full, with the rest retrieved from reference TRBV7-6 and TRBJ2-4, is GAGVSQSPRYKVTKRGQDVALRCDPISGHVSLYWYRQALGQGPEFLTYFNYEAQQDKSGLPNDRFSAERPEGSISTLTIQRTEQRDSAMYRCASSLHGRGVQYFGAGTRLSVL.

The table lists this clone with a few counts. The chain uses TRBV29-1 and TRBJ1-5; no clear D gene. Trimming pared 4 bases from V and 5 bases from J, leaving 9 bases between. This CDR3 has 12 residues. Germline-derived CDR1 and CDR2 are SQVTM and ANQGSEA. The CDR3 is CSVGGLDQPQHF. The CDR3 region has the DNA TGCAGCGTTGGGGGTTTGGATCAGCCCCAGCATTTT.

V is TRBV19 and J is TRBJ1-3, with a tentative D call TRBD1 (5 bases). The CDR3 covers 16 residues. Germline V gives CDR1 LNHDA, CDR2 SQIVND (reference sequence). Between the trimmed V and J ends, which lost 6 bases and 0 bases, there was a span of 15 bases. The DNA of the CDR3 is TGTGCCAGTAGCCCTCGACCGGGGCTCTCTGGAAACACCATATATTTT. Protein: CASSPRPGLSGNTIYF.

The chain joins TRBV19 to TRBJ2-1; D may be TRBD1 or TRBD2 (5 bases each). The CDR3 sequence is 13 residues long. Germline loops: CDR1 LNHDA, CDR2 SQIVND (reference sequence). Trimming took 3 bases from V and 9 from J, leaving 12 bases between them. The DNA for the CDR3 is TGTGCCAGTAGTATTACGCAGAGGGGTGAGCAGTTCTTC. Its translation is CASSITQRGEQFF. Full variable domain (rest looked up from reference TRBV19 and TRBJ2-1): DGGITQSPKYLFRKEGQNVTLSCEQNLNHDAMYWYRQDPGQGLRLIYYSQIVNDFQKGDIAEGYSVSREKKESFPLTVTSAQKNPTAFYLCASSITQRGEQFFGPGTRLTVL.

CDR3: CASSLELGLNNEQFF. CDR3 nucleotide sequence: TGTGCCAGCAGCCTAGAGTTGGGGCTTAACAATGAGCAGTTCTTC. The genes are TRBV9 and TRBJ2-1; D perhaps matches TRBD1 (5 bases). In germline, CDR1 is SGDLS, CDR2 YYNGEE. V shed 4 bases and J shed 5 bases, with 16 bases lying between them. CDR3 size: 15 residues.

The rearrangement uses TRBV5-1 and TRBJ1-4, with D unresolved. This CDR3 spans 15 amino acids. The germline V and J ends were trimmed by 5 bases and 1 base, with 12 bases remaining between them. In germline, CDR1 is SGHRS, CDR2 YFSETQ. Here the CDR3 reads CASSGGSLTNEKLFF. DNA for the CDR3: TGCGCCAGCAGTGGCGGGAGCTTAACTAATGAAAAACTGTTTTTT.

The chain couples TRBV6-6 to TRBJ1-1; possible D gene TRBD1, 6 bases. Germline CDR1 reads MNHNY; CDR2 reads SVGAGI (reference sequence). CDR3 length equals 13 residues. V was clipped by 2 bases and J by 4 bases, with 8 bases between them. Written as DNA, the CDR3 is TGTGCCAGCAGTTACGCGGGGGCCACTGAAGCTTTCTTT. Translating gives CASSYAGATEAFF.

This clone was picked up a small number of times. The rearrangement uses TRBV5-1 and TRBJ1-1, with a possible D match to TRBD1 (5 bases). CDR1 is SGHRS and CDR2 is YFSETQ in the germline V gene. This CDR3 has 14 amino acids. V lost 4 bases and J 1 base, leaving 11 bases between the germline ends. CDR3 DNA: TGCGCCAGCAGCCGGACCGGGGGGAACACTGAAGCTTTCTTT. It encodes CASSRTGGNTEAFF.

The chain carries TRBV6-5 and TRBJ2-1; D is tentatively TRBD1 or TRBD2 (5 bases each). Germline V gene sequence: CDR1 MNHEY, CDR2 SVGAGI. V lost 7 bases to trimming and J lost 4 bases, with 14 bases between them. The CDR3 runs 14 residues. The CDR3 spells CASTLGEAYNEQFF. As DNA, the CDR3 is TGTGCCAGCACCCTGGGGGAAGCTTACAATGAGCAGTTCTTC.

The chain recombines TRBV7-8 with TRBJ2-2; D is undetermined. The CDR3 contains 14 residues. CDR1 and CDR2 (germline): SGHVS, FQNEAQ. The ends were cut back, 1 base at V and 6 bases at J, with 9 bases in the middle. CDR3 coding DNA: TGTGCCAGCAGCTTAGATCTGGGTTCCGGGGAGCTGTTTTTT. It translates to CASSLDLGSGELFF.

The V gene is TRBV30, the J gene TRBJ1-2; 7 bases align to TRBD1. In germline, CDR1 is GTSNPN, CDR2 SVGIG (reference sequence). This CDR3 contains 13 residues. Unmatched junction bases numbered 6, after V lost 6 bases and J lost 2 bases. The CDR3 here is CACTGAKNYGYTF. CDR3 coding DNA: TGTGCCTGCACAGGGGCCAAAAACTATGGCTACACCTTC.

V is TRBV6-5 and J is TRBJ2-6; 9 bases are a match to TRBD1. The trim removed 5 bases at V and 4 bases at J, leaving 0 bases unmatched. The CDR3 loop spans 14 amino acids. Germline V gives CDR1 MNHEY, CDR2 SVGAGI. The CDR3 is CASSTGGGANVLTF. The CDR3 nucleotides read TGTGCCAGCAGTACAGGGGGCGGGGCCAACGTCCTGACTTTC.

This chain uses TRBV19 with TRBJ2-4; the D gene is possibly TRBD1 (6 bases). Germline CDR1 is LNHDA and CDR2 is SQIVND (reference sequence). The CDR3 runs to 16 residues. V gave up 0 bases and J gave up 1 base, with 10 bases separating them. The CDR3 reads CASSIEIQGAKNIQYF. The CDR3 nucleotides are TGTGCCAGTAGTATAGAGATACAGGGTGCCAAAAACATTCAGTACTTC.

V gene TRBV5-1 combines with J gene TRBJ2-1; D is possibly TRBD2 (6 bases). The V end lost 1 base, the J end lost 0 bases, and 8 bases lay between the germline ends. The germline CDR1 and CDR2 sequences are SGHRS and YFSETQ. This CDR3 has 15 residues. CDR3 protein: CASSLTSLSYNEQFF. The CDR3 region has the DNA TGCGCCAGCAGCTTGACTAGCCTCTCCTACAATGAGCAGTTCTTC.

CDR3 in amino acids: CASSPVGRGHHEQYF. In DNA, the CDR3 is TGTGCCAGCAGCCCAGTTGGCAGGGGGCACCACGAGCAGTACTTC. V is TRBV6-5 and J is TRBJ2-7; TRBD1 matches 8 bases. The CDR3 extends over 15 amino acids. Germline lookup yields CDR1 MNHEY and CDR2 SVGAGI. With V trimmed by 6 bases and J by 5 bases, 12 bases remained unmatched.

This rearrangement joins TRBV4-1 to TRBJ1-4; D unresolved. This CDR3 is 16 amino acids long. V was trimmed by 0 bases and J by 5 bases, leaving 13 bases between them. The germline CDR1 and CDR2 sequences are MGHRA and YSYEKL. The CDR3 region has the DNA TGCGCCAGCAGCCAAGATGCCGTGAGGACGAATGAAAAACTGTTTTTT. Protein: CASSQDAVRTNEKLFF.

The rearrangement joins TRBV30 to TRBJ2-7; the match to TRBD1 covers 10 bases. The V segment lost 4 bases and the J segment 0 bases; nucleotides outside the gene matches: 6. The CDR3 is 15 residues long. CDR1 GTSNPN and CDR2 SVGIG come from the germline V gene (reference sequence). The CDR3 DNA reads as TGTGCCTGGAAAAAGGACAGGGGGGCCTCCTACGAGCAGTACTTC. This codes for CAWKKDRGASYEQYF.

A few counts support this clone. This chain links TRBV11-2 with TRBJ1-3, with TRBD1 matching 7 bases. The CDR3 spans 15 residues. Unmatched junction bases numbered 15, after V lost 5 bases and J lost 11 bases. From germline, CDR1 is SGHAT and CDR2 FQNNGV. The CDR3 spells CASSLTTGTGWAIYF. In DNA form, the CDR3 reads TGTGCCAGCAGCCTGACGACAGGGACGGGATGGGCCATATATTTT.

The V gene is TRBV5-6, the J gene TRBJ2-5, with 7 bases that match TRBD1. This CDR3 comprises 14 residues. Germline-derived CDR1 and CDR2 are SGHDT and YYEEEE. Unmatched junction bases numbered 3, after V lost 0 bases and J lost 4 bases. This CDR3 reads CASSLGDRAETQYF. CDR3 nucleotides: TGTGCCAGCAGCTTGGGAGACAGGGCAGAGACCCAGTACTTC.

The chain carries TRBV10-3 and TRBJ2-5, with D tentatively TRBD1 (6 bases). V was cut by 4 bases and J by 1 base, with 16 bases left in between. The CDR3 totals 16 residues. Per the germline V gene, CDR1 is ENHRY and CDR2 is SYGVKD. CDR3 in DNA: TGTGCCATCAGTGGGCTCCAGGGGACAATCCAAGAGACCCAGTACTTC. Amino acid sequence: CAISGLQGTIQETQYF.

The chain employs TRBV5-1 and TRBJ2-1, with 13 bases that match TRBD2. The CDR3 spans 17 residues. Trimming cost V 2 bases and J 8 bases; bases outside gene matches: 10. Germline CDR1 SGHRS, CDR2 YFSETQ. CDR3 in DNA: TGCGCCAGCAGCTTAATTTCAACTAGCGGGAGGGCCGATGAGCAGTTCTTC. This codes for CASSLISTSGRADEQFF.

This clone was counted a few times. The chain has TRBV28 and TRBJ1-1, with D hard to call. This CDR3 is 16 amino acids long. CDR1 is MDHEN, CDR2 SYDVKM, per germline. V gave up 1 base and J gave up 0 bases, with 12 bases separating them. The chain's CDR3 is CASSLSSGAMNTEAFF. As DNA, the CDR3 is TGTGCCAGCAGTTTATCCTCAGGAGCTATGAACACTGAAGCTTTCTTT.

This clone has just one count. This chain connects TRBV15 to TRBJ1-1, with a tentative D call TRBD1 (6 bases). There are 16 residues in the CDR3. Germline assignment: CDR1 LNHNV and CDR2 YYDKDF (reference sequence). Trimming shortened V by 3 bases and J by 1 base, and 15 bases separated the two germline ends. In DNA, the CDR3 is TGTGCCACCAGCAGGGGGGCGCTCAGTGGGAACACTGAAGCTTTCTTT. This sequence encodes CATSRGALSGNTEAFF.

The J gene is TRBJ2-1, the V gene TRBV9; unclear D gene. The ends were cut back, 0 bases at V and 6 bases at J, with 10 bases in the middle. Germline lookup yields CDR1 SGDLS and CDR2 YYNGEE. The CDR3 spans 14 residues. CDR3 in DNA: TGTGCCAGCAGCGTAGAATTTCCCTCCAATGAGCAGTTCTTC. Translating it yields CASSVEFPSNEQFF.

The chain links TRBV6-1 to TRBJ1-5, with D maybe TRBD1 (6 bases). The CDR3 spans 16 residues. The ends were cut back, 2 bases at V and 2 bases at J, with 13 bases in the middle. Germline-derived CDR1 and CDR2 are MNHNS and SASEGT. The chain's CDR3 is CASSETVRGGNQPQHF. The CDR3 DNA sequence: TGTGCCAGCAGTGAAACTGTCAGGGGTGGCAATCAGCCCCAGCATTTT.

As concerns this clone: One junction end disagrees with the germline gene, perhaps due to a read error. CDR3 bases: TGCAGCGCTGGAGCCGGGACAGGGAACTTC. It specifies CSAGAGTGNF. This chain connects TRBV29-1 to TRBJ1-2; 9 bases map to TRBD1. CDR1 is SQVTM and CDR2 is ANQGSEA in the germline V gene. This CDR3 has 10 amino acids.

The chain carries TRBV30 and TRBJ1-2, with TRBD1 identical over 9 bases. In germline, CDR1 is GTSNPN, CDR2 SVGIG (reference sequence). The CDR3 spans 15 residues. V shed 2 bases, J shed 4 bases, and the junction held 8 bases outside the gene matches. The CDR3 loop is CAWSLGQGRAYGYTF. In nucleotides, the CDR3 is TGTGCCTGGAGTCTAGGACAGGGGAGGGCCTATGGCTACACCTTC.

V is TRBV5-5 and J is TRBJ1-2, with D unresolved. V was pared by 4 bases and J by 8 bases, with 12 bases between. The CDR3 loop spans 12 amino acids. Germline V gene sequence: CDR1 SGHKS, CDR2 YYEKEE (reference sequence). The CDR3 bases are TGTGCCAGCAGCACACAGACTTGGGGCTACACCTTC. Its translation: CASSTQTWGYTF.

The J gene is TRBJ2-5, the V gene TRBV6-5; 7 bases map to TRBD2. V shed 8 bases, J shed 5 bases, and the junction held 2 bases outside the gene matches. CDR1 is MNHEY, CDR2 SVGAGI, per germline. CDR3 length: 11 amino acids. CDR3 residues: CASGGGETQYF. As DNA, the CDR3 is TGTGCCAGCGGGGGAGGGGAGACCCAGTACTTC.